The clone carrying this T cell receptor beta chain appeared many times. Antigen: not known. This entry is derived from a study of T cells in Graves' hyperthyroidism and ophthalmopathy. Study-wide findings and caveats: Stable hyperthyroidism was told apart from ophthalmopathy by a model built on 13 V-J features.

Uncontrolled infection, other autoimmune disease, pregnancy or lactation barred patients from enrollment. The CDR3 regions of TCR beta were amplified from RNA transcripts. A first-round RT-PCR of the TCR CDR3 used the HTBI primer set. TCRdb fed the multiplex PCR reads into MiXCR, producing one record per CDR3 protein. Of 500,000 or so distinct CDR3 sequences in the sample, about a sixth were seen once. The TCR comes from a woman aged 18-35 years with Graves' ophthalmopathy. The sample was blood.

The CDR3 reads CASSSGLPKETQYF. The CDR3 nucleotides read TGTGCCAGCAGCTCGGGATTGCCTAAAGAGACCCAGTACTTC. The rearrangement links TRBV11-1 to TRBJ2-5, with a tentative D call TRBD2 (5 bases). CDR1 and CDR2 from the germline V gene are SGHAT and FQDESV (reference sequence). The CDR3 covers 14 residues. V shed 4 bases and J shed 3 bases, with 12 bases lying between them.